This T cell receptor (beta chain) comes out of a study of T cell responses to AZD1222 COVID-19 vaccine. Regarding the study as a whole: Sampling that yielded the repertoires occurred only after the peak T cell response.

This clone was counted once. The target antigen is unknown. V lost 3 bases and J lost 4, with 22 bases in between. Germline loops: CDR1 MDHEN, CDR2 SYDVKM. This CDR3 comprises 17 residues. Sequencing was performed with immunoSEQ multiplex PCR; in TCRdb, only in-frame clones are kept and a portion is missing. The table lists roughly 150,000 clones, 90% of them singletons. This specimen was peripheral blood, taken 28 days after the second AZD1222 dose. The V call is TRBV28, the J call TRBJ2-7; D uncertain. This TCR was sampled from an adult who received the AZD1222 COVID-19 vaccine. DNA of the CDR3: TGTGCCAGCAGTTTTTGGCAGTTAGGAGCTAAACAATACGAGCAGTACTTC. This gives the protein CASSFWQLGAKQYEQYF.